This T cell receptor (beta chain) was captured by sequencing in a study of cytomegalovirus exposure and HLA in healthy donors. General study findings and limits: Later, an analysis found that common viral pathogens appeared to be linked with several of the most significant clusters. Some TCR beta chains (roughly 160 of them) were listed as cytomegalovirus-associated. TCR beta sequences reportedly predicted most subjects' HLA-A and HLA-B alleles accurately.

This CDR3 is 14 amino acids long. The germline V gene has CDR1 SGHRS and CDR2 YFSETQ. The ends were cut back, 0 bases at V and 5 bases at J, with 8 bases in the middle. Primers: 60 Vbeta forward and 13 Jbeta reverse. The repertoire was sequenced with immunoSEQ multiplex PCR; TCRdb's copy has only in-frame clones and lacks some. The data show 85,000 to 100,000 clones, about 77% seen once. As regards this clone: What it binds is not known.

The rearrangement joins TRBV5-1 to TRBJ1-4, with a tentative D call TRBD1 (6 bases). The sequenced sample consisted of PBMCs. This clonotype was sampled from a man in his forties in good health and CMV-seronegative. In nucleotides, the CDR3 is TGCGCCAGCAGCTTGGAAAGGGGGAATGAAAAACTGTTTTTT. It is translated as CASSLERGNEKLFF.